This entry lists 29 T cell receptor beta chains sequenced from one sample in a study of Ad26.COV2.S vaccination and SARS-CoV-2 variants. Treatment described: roughly 20 received Ad26.COV2.S at low or high dose, single or two shots; roughly five received placebo; per-sample allocation not given. Sample collection was performed on day 63 after the first vaccine or placebo injection. Measured with immunoSEQ multiplex PCR; TCRdb has only the in-frame clones, and not every one. The sample includes about 350,000 clones, about 85% of them seen just once. The source was peripheral blood, collected in a trial of Ad26.COV2.S vaccine versus placebo. These receptors all come from a person aged 18 to 65 who received the Ad26.COV2.S COVID-19 vaccine or a placebo.

This clone came up a few times. The CDR3 reads CASSLKGPSNQPQHF. The DNA for the CDR3 is TGTGCCAGCAGCTTGAAGGGACCTAGCAATCAGCCCCAGCATTTT. The chain uses TRBV5-6 and TRBJ1-5; D might be TRBD1 (5 bases). Germline CDR1 SGHDT, CDR2 YYEEEE. The length of the CDR3 is 15 residues. V dropped 1 base and J dropped 0 bases, with 8 bases sitting between them.

The chain has TRBV3-1 (or the pseudogene TRBV3-2) and TRBJ2-2; D is possibly TRBD1 or TRBD2 (6 bases each). CDR1 is LGHDT and CDR2 is YNNKEL in the germline V gene (reference sequence). The CDR3 runs to 17 residues. The ends were cut back, 1 base at V and 3 bases at J, with 15 bases in the middle. The CDR3 loop is CASSQVGRGPHTGELFF. The CDR3, as DNA: TGTGCCAGCAGCCAAGTTGGACGGGGGCCTCACACCGGGGAGCTGTTTTTT.

The V and J genes are TRBV5-6 and TRBJ2-5, with D perhaps matching TRBD1 or TRBD2 (5 bases each). The V end lost 5 bases, the J end lost 3 bases, and 20 bases lay between the germline ends. Germline V gene sequence: CDR1 SGHDT, CDR2 YYEEEE. The CDR3 covers 16 residues. CDR3 protein: CASSSMGVQAEETQYF. The CDR3 DNA sequence: TGTGCCAGCAGTTCTATGGGGGTGCAGGCCGAAGAGACCCAGTACTTC. Full variable domain (missing parts from reference TRBV5-6 and TRBJ2-5): DAGVTQSPTHLIKTRGQQVTLRCSPKSGHDTVSWYQQALGQGPQFIFQYYEEEERQRGNFPDRFSGHQFPNYSSELNVNALLLGDSALYLCASSSMGVQAEETQYFGPGTRLLVL.

V gene TRBV6-2 or TRBV6-3 combines with J gene TRBJ2-1, with TRBD2 as a possible D gene (6 bases). Germline V lookup: CDR1 MNHEY, CDR2 SVGEGT. This CDR3 contains 14 residues. Deletions cut 5 bases from V and 9 bases from J, with 17 bases between. The DNA of the CDR3 is TGTGCCAGCAGTCCCCCCTACCTGGGGGGTGAGCAGTTCTTC. This gives the protein CASSPPYLGGEQFF.

This sequence joins TRBV18 and TRBJ1-2, with 9 nucleotides matching TRBD1. CDR3 length: 13 amino acids. Germline assignment: CDR1 KGHSH and CDR2 LQKENI. V lost 8 bases, J lost 8 bases, and 9 bases stayed unmatched. CDR3 nucleotides: TGTGCCAGCCCACAGGGGGCGCGTAGAGGCTACACCTTC. Translating it yields CASPQGARRGYTF.

The chain uses TRBV4-3 and TRBJ2-7, with D tentatively TRBD1 (5 bases). The V end was cut by 1 base, the J end by 3 bases, with 16 bases between. This CDR3 has 16 residues. Germline V gene sequence: CDR1 LGHNA, CDR2 YSLEER. The CDR3 reads CASSQGIQAYNYEQYF. CDR3 nucleotide sequence: TGCGCCAGCAGCCAAGGGATACAGGCCTATAACTACGAGCAGTACTTC.

The genes are TRBV3-1 (or the pseudogene TRBV3-2) and TRBJ2-2; D unresolved. Germline V lookup: CDR1 LGHDT, CDR2 YNNKEL (reference sequence). This CDR3 is 13 amino acids long. V gave up 4 bases and J gave up 8 bases, with 11 bases separating them. CDR3 sequence reads: CASSPQVMGELFF. The CDR3 coding sequence is TGTGCCAGCAGCCCTCAAGTTATGGGGGAGCTGTTTTTT.

CDR3 DNA sequence: TGTGCCAGCAGCTTAGATCGGGGGGAGACCCAGTACTTC. Its protein is CASSLDRGETQYF. The chain combines TRBV7-9 with TRBJ2-5; TRBD2 is a possible D gene (6 bases). The V end was cut by 1 base, the J end by 5 bases, with 8 bases between. Per the germline V gene, CDR1 is SEHNR and CDR2 is FQNEAQ (reference sequence). The CDR3 is made up of 13 amino acids.

About this clone itself: The junction differs from germline at one of its ends, possibly a read error. The rearrangement uses TRBV7-7 and TRBJ2-5, with D perhaps assigned TRBD1 or TRBD2 (5 bases each). CDR1 and CDR2 from the germline V gene are SSHAT and FNYEAQ (reference sequence). The CDR3 contains 15 residues. The CDR3 DNA reads TGTGCTAGCAGCTTAGCGATCGGGACCAAGGAGACCCAGTACTTC. It encodes CASSLAIGTKETQYF.

The rearrangement uses TRBV7-2 and TRBJ2-7, with 7 bases lining up with TRBD1. Germline assignment: CDR1 SGHTA and CDR2 FQGNSA. The CDR3 is 13 residues long. V dropped 1 base and J dropped 4; count of bases not matched to a gene: 1. CDR3 amino acids: CASSLDRGYEQYF. In DNA form, the CDR3 reads TGTGCCAGCAGCTTAGACAGGGGTTACGAGCAGTACTTC.

The chain uses TRBV28 and TRBJ2-3, with 10 bases aligning to TRBD2. From germline, CDR1 is MDHEN and CDR2 SYDVKM. V lost 6 bases, J lost 0 bases, and 6 bases stayed unmatched. This CDR3 spans 16 amino acids. The CDR3 reads CASSPGTSVSTDTQYF. CDR3 bases: TGTGCCAGCAGCCCCGGGACTAGCGTTAGCACAGATACGCAGTATTTT.

The J gene is TRBJ1-5, the V gene TRBV6-6; D possibly corresponds to TRBD1 (6 bases). The germline gives CDR1 MNHNY, CDR2 SVGAGI (reference sequence). V dropped 4 bases and J dropped 2 bases, with 9 bases sitting between them. The CDR3 has 14 amino acids. The chain's CDR3 is CASSSQGGNQPQHF. For the CDR3, the DNA is TGTGCCAGCAGTTCACAGGGTGGCAATCAGCCCCAGCATTTT.

In this sample, this clone turned up once. The chain joins TRBV5-6 to TRBJ1-6; 7 bases match TRBD1. Trimming removed 6 bases from V and 6 bases from J; junction bases left unmatched: 6. Germline V CDR1 and CDR2: SGHDT, YYEEEE. CDR3 length equals 14 residues. CDR3 DNA sequence: TGTGCCAGCACCGGGACAGCCCTTAATTCACCCCTCCACTTT. Its protein is CASTGTALNSPLHF. The whole variable domain, remainder taken from reference TRBV5-6 and TRBJ1-6, is DAGVTQSPTHLIKTRGQQVTLRCSPKSGHDTVSWYQQALGQGPQFIFQYYEEEERQRGNFPDRFSGHQFPNYSSELNVNALLLGDSALYLCASTGTALNSPLHFGNGTRLTVT.

V usage is TRBV5-5 and J usage is TRBJ2-7; the match to TRBD1 covers 9 bases. This CDR3 spans 14 amino acids. V gave up 4 bases and J gave up 5 bases; unmatched junction bases: 7. Per germline, CDR1 SGHKS and CDR2 YYEKEE (reference sequence). CDR3 DNA: TGTGCCAGCAGCAAGGACAGGGGTCGGGACGAGCAGTACTTC. Its translation is CASSKDRGRDEQYF.

The chain has TRBV15 and TRBJ2-7; D possibly corresponds to TRBD1 (8 bases). Trimming took 4 bases from V and 3 from J, leaving 22 bases between them. Germline-derived CDR1 and CDR2 are LNHNV and YYDKDF (reference sequence). CDR3 length: 17 amino acids. As DNA, the CDR3 is TGTGCCACCAGCACCGGTCCTCAGCGGGACAGGAACTACGAGCAGTACTTC. Its protein product is CATSTGPQRDRNYEQYF.

The rearrangement joins TRBV7-3 to TRBJ1-3, with D unresolved. CDR1 is SGHTA and CDR2 is FQGTGA in the germline V gene. V dropped 4 bases and J dropped 0 bases, with 4 bases sitting between them. There are 13 residues in the CDR3. CDR3 protein: CASSSDSGNTIYF. In DNA form, the CDR3 reads TGTGCCAGCAGCTCGGACTCTGGAAACACCATATATTTT.

This chain joins TRBV15 and TRBJ2-1; D unresolved. Germline lookup yields CDR1 LNHNV and CDR2 YYDKDF (reference sequence). The CDR3 contains 15 residues. V was pared by 5 bases and J by 2 bases, with 13 bases between. The CDR3 loop is CATSSERGPYNEQFF. CDR3 nucleotides: TGTGCCACCAGCTCCGAGAGAGGCCCCTACAATGAGCAGTTCTTC.

The chain joins TRBV5-1 to TRBJ2-6, with 9 nucleotides matching TRBD1. This CDR3 comprises 17 residues. With V trimmed by 5 bases and J by 2 bases, 8 bases remained unmatched. Germline CDR1 SGHRS, CDR2 YFSETQ. The CDR3 is CASRPAGQGAGANVLTF. The CDR3 DNA is TGCGCCAGCAGGCCCGCGGGACAGGGAGCTGGGGCCAACGTCCTGACTTTC.

The J gene is TRBJ1-2, the V gene TRBV7-9, with D possibly matching TRBD1 (5 bases). CDR3 length: 18 amino acids. Between the trimmed V and J ends, which lost 4 bases and 0 bases, there was a span of 21 bases. From germline, CDR1 is SEHNR and CDR2 FQNEAQ (reference sequence). The CDR3 protein is CASSSLLGGSDSNYGYTF. The CDR3 bases are TGTGCCAGCAGCTCACTACTGGGGGGATCAGATTCTAACTATGGCTACACCTTC.

This chain connects TRBV10-3 to TRBJ2-7; 9 bases agree with TRBD1. Germline lookup yields CDR1 ENHRY and CDR2 SYGVKD. The CDR3 consists of 17 residues. V gave up 0 bases and J gave up 3 bases; unmatched junction bases: 9. Here the CDR3 reads CAISESSKWDRDYEQYF. The CDR3 coding sequence is TGTGCCATCAGTGAGTCTTCTAAGTGGGACAGGGACTACGAGCAGTACTTC.

This sequence joins TRBV29-1 and TRBJ1-2; D possibly corresponds to TRBD1 (6 bases). There are 15 residues in the CDR3. Germline CDR1 SQVTM, CDR2 ANQGSEA. Trimming removed 1 base at V and 4 bases at J, with 16 bases between. The CDR3 sequence: CSVEGGALRGYGYTF. CDR3 bases: TGCAGCGTTGAAGGGGGGGCGCTCAGAGGCTATGGCTACACCTTC.

V usage is TRBV30 and J usage is TRBJ1-6; 8 bases line up with TRBD1. CDR1 and CDR2 (germline): GTSNPN, SVGIG (reference sequence). V lost 0 bases and J lost 1; bases outside the gene matches: 2. The CDR3 consists of 16 residues. The DNA of the CDR3 is TGTGCCTGGAGTGTACAGGGGGGATCCTATAATTCACCCCTCCACTTT. It codes for CAWSVQGGSYNSPLHF.

V usage is TRBV7-2 and J usage is TRBJ2-1, with 11 positions matching TRBD2. CDR1 is SGHTA and CDR2 is FQGNSA in the germline V gene. The ends lost 2 bases at V and 15 bases at J; junction bases unmatched: 6. The CDR3 totals 13 residues. CDR3: CASSLLTSGSLFF. The CDR3 nucleotides read TGTGCCAGCAGCTTACTTACTAGCGGGAGTTTGTTCTTC.

V is TRBV29-1 and J is TRBJ2-1; 8 positions agree with TRBD2. CDR1 is SQVTM, CDR2 ANQGSEA, per germline. The CDR3 totals 14 residues. Germline trimming cut 8 bases from V and 5 bases from J; bases unmatched to any gene: 11. The CDR3 loop is CSLGREAGNNEQFF. CDR3 DNA sequence: TGCAGCCTCGGGAGGGAAGCTGGGAACAATGAGCAGTTCTTC.

The CDR3 DNA reads TGCGCCAGCAGCCTTTCCGGGACTAGAGGGTACAATGAGCAGTTCTTC. This sequence encodes CASSLSGTRGYNEQFF. This chain uses TRBV4-3 with TRBJ2-1; 8 bases agree with TRBD2. From germline, CDR1 is LGHNA and CDR2 YSLEER. The CDR3 runs 16 residues. The junction had 9 bases not matched to a gene; V was cut back by 4 bases and J by 4 bases.

The chain is built from TRBV6-5 and TRBJ2-7; weak D call: TRBD1 (5 bases). Germline CDR1 is MNHEY and CDR2 is SVGAGI. The CDR3 loop spans 15 amino acids. The ends were cut back, 4 bases at V and 4 bases at J, with 17 bases in the middle. CDR3 sequence (DNA): TGTGCCAGCAGTTTGGGTCAGGGATTGTGGTACGAGCAGTACTTC. Amino acids: CASSLGQGLWYEQYF.

This rearrangement joins TRBV6-5 to TRBJ1-2; D possibly corresponds to TRBD1 (5 bases). CDR3 size: 15 residues. The germline V gene encodes CDR1 MNHEY and CDR2 SVGAGI. V shed 1 base and J shed 6 bases, with 15 bases lying between them. CDR3 in DNA: TGTGCCAGCAGTTACTATTCGCAGGGTAGTCATGGCTACACCTTC. It translates to CASSYYSQGSHGYTF.

The rearrangement links TRBV28 to TRBJ1-6; D remains ambiguous. CDR3 length: 14 residues. Germline CDR1 MDHEN, CDR2 SYDVKM. V gave up 8 bases and J gave up 10 bases, with 18 bases separating them. The CDR3 region is CASVLAIGNSPLHF. The CDR3 DNA reads TGTGCCAGCGTATTGGCCATAGGTAACTCACCCCTCCACTTT.

The CDR3 nucleotides read TGTGCCAGCAGCCGAATAGTCTACGAGCAGTACTTC. This gives the protein CASSRIVYEQYF. This chain connects TRBV6-2 or TRBV6-3 to TRBJ2-7; D uncertain. Germline V CDR1 and CDR2: MNHEY, SVGEGT. Trimming stripped 6 bases from V and 3 bases from J, with 9 bases between. The CDR3 is 12 residues long.